One sample yielded the 21 T cell receptor beta chains listed below, sequenced in a study of T cell changes during pregnancy in multiple sclerosis (dated by TCRdb to about 2019). Libraries were built with the immunoSEQ multiplex PCR assay. TCRdb took this table from immuneACCESS and kept in-frame rearrangements with V and J called. Such tables lack part of the clones; where checked against another copy, unresolved V genes explain under half of the gap, and the rest is unexplained. Counted in this sample were tens of thousands of clones; over 90% of them appeared once. The ten largest clones take up over 0.8% of the sample. The input for sequencing was peripheral blood, taken in the first trimester of pregnancy. Source of these receptors: a female donor with multiple sclerosis, enrolled in a pregnancy study.

The chain couples TRBV5-1 to TRBJ2-7, with D possibly TRBD1 on 5 matching bases. This CDR3 contains 14 residues. Germline V gene data show CDR1 as SGHRS and CDR2 as YFSETQ. V was pared by 2 bases and J by 4 bases, with 13 bases between. The CDR3 DNA is TGCGCCAGCAGCTTCAAACAGGAGAAGTACGAGCAGTACTTC. Its translation: CASSFKQEKYEQYF.

This chain connects TRBV11-2 to TRBJ1-1; D gene unclear. This CDR3 region has 14 residues. Germline CDR1 reads SGHAT; CDR2 reads FQNNGV. Trimming stripped 0 bases from V and 0 bases from J, with 5 bases between. The CDR3 nucleotides read TGTGCCAGCAGCTTAGATTCAATGAACACTGAAGCTTTCTTT. Its translation: CASSLDSMNTEAFF. The full variable domain, its missing parts supplied by reference TRBV11-2 and TRBJ1-1, is EAGVAQSPRYKIIEKRQSVAFWCNPISGHATLYWYQQILGQGPKLLIQFQNNGVVDDSQLPKDRFSAERLKGVDSTLKIQPAKLEDSAVYLCASSLDSMNTEAFFGQGTRLTVV.

V is TRBV30 and J is TRBJ2-5, with 9 bases identical to TRBD2. V shed 2 bases and J 5 bases; nucleotides not matched to a gene: 6. Per germline, CDR1 GTSNPN and CDR2 SVGIG (reference sequence). The CDR3 has 14 residues. In DNA form, the CDR3 reads TGTGCCTGGAGTCCGCGGGGGGGCCGGGAGACCCAGTACTTC. Encoded protein: CAWSPRGGRETQYF.

The chain is built from TRBV9 and TRBJ2-1; 14 bases match TRBD2. Germline lookup yields CDR1 SGDLS and CDR2 YYNGEE. V shed 3 bases, J shed 10 bases, and the junction held 6 bases outside the gene matches. This CDR3 spans 15 amino acids. CDR3 bases: TGTGCCAGCAGCGCCTCGGGACTAGCGGGGGACGAGCAGTTCTTC. Its translation is CASSASGLAGDEQFF.

The V gene is TRBV6-5, the J gene TRBJ1-6; 10 bases line up with TRBD1. CDR3 length: 16 residues. V lost 4 bases to trimming and J lost 9 bases; unmatched junction nucleotides: 9. Germline CDR1 MNHEY, CDR2 SVGAGI. The CDR3 coding sequence is TGTGCCAGCAGTTCGACCGGGACAGGGGTTAGTTCACCCCTCCACTTT. Its protein product is CASSSTGTGVSSPLHF.

The genes are TRBV5-5 and TRBJ2-7; 8 bases are shared with TRBD2. The CDR3 runs 13 residues. CDR1 and CDR2 (germline): SGHKS, YYEKEE (reference sequence). J was trimmed by 0 bases and V by 6 bases; bases with no gene match: 2. The CDR3 DNA is TGTGCCAGCACGACTAGCGCCTCCTACGAGCAGTACTTC. It specifies CASTTSASYEQYF.

The CDR3 loop is CASSGLQETQYF. The CDR3 DNA is TGTGCCAGCAGTGGGCTCCAAGAGACCCAGTACTTC. The chain has TRBV2 and TRBJ2-5; D not certain. The CDR3 is made up of 12 amino acids. CDR1 is SNHLY, CDR2 FYNNEI, per germline. V dropped 4 bases and J dropped 1 base, with 4 bases sitting between them.

This rearrangement joins TRBV5-6 to TRBJ2-3; 12 bases align to TRBD2. The CDR3 has 16 residues. CDR1 is SGHDT and CDR2 is YYEEEE in the germline V gene. After removal of 0 bases from V and 4 bases from J, the junction contained 3 bases not matched to a gene. The CDR3 DNA follows: TGTGCCAGCAGCTTGGAGCGACTAGCGGGAGCAGATACGCAGTATTTT. Protein: CASSLERLAGADTQYF.

The chain has TRBV7-9 and TRBJ1-1; no clear D gene. This CDR3 contains 14 residues. The V end lost 1 base, the J end lost 1 base, and 7 bases lay between the germline ends. The germline gives CDR1 SEHNR, CDR2 FQNEAQ (reference sequence). This CDR3 is CASSLGAANTEAFF. The CDR3 DNA follows: TGTGCCAGCAGCTTAGGGGCAGCGAACACTGAAGCTTTCTTT.

The rearrangement links TRBV5-6 to TRBJ2-1, with D hard to call. CDR1 and CDR2 (germline): SGHDT, YYEEEE. CDR3 length: 12 residues. Trimming cost V 2 bases and J 8 bases, with 8 bases left between them. The CDR3 reads CASSFTRYEQFF. CDR3 DNA: TGTGCCAGCAGCTTCACGAGATATGAGCAGTTCTTC.

The gene calls are TRBV29-1 and TRBJ1-1; TRBD1 matches at 9 bases. This CDR3 is 13 amino acids long. Trimming removed 7 bases from V and 0 bases from J; junction bases left unmatched: 3. Germline CDR1 and CDR2: SQVTM and ANQGSEA. The CDR3 region has the DNA TGCAGCGGCCACAGGGGGCTGAACACTGAAGCTTTCTTT. It translates to CSGHRGLNTEAFF.

This clone was counted a single time. The CDR3 is CASSLVRPHTGELFF. The CDR3 bases are TGTGCCAGCAGCTTAGTCAGGCCACACACCGGGGAGCTGTTTTTT. The V call is TRBV11-2, the J call TRBJ2-2; no clear D. Germline CDR1 is SGHAT and CDR2 is FQNNGV. The V end lost 1 base, the J end lost 3 bases, and 9 bases lay between the germline ends. This CDR3 has 15 amino acids.

The chain has TRBV7-2 and TRBJ2-7; TRBD1 agrees at 7 bases. J was trimmed by 2 bases and V by 4 bases; bases with no gene match: 8. CDR1 SGHTA and CDR2 FQGNSA come from the germline V gene. The CDR3 sequence is 15 residues long. CDR3 in DNA: TGTGCCAGCAGCTCCGGGACAGAACCGGCCTACGAGCAGTACTTC. Its translation is CASSSGTEPAYEQYF.

The CDR3 sequence is CASSDPAGGSYNEQFF. CDR3 in DNA: TGTGCCAGCAGTGACCCCGCGGGGGGCAGTTACAATGAGCAGTTCTTC. J is TRBJ2-1 and V is TRBV2; 8 bases fit TRBD2. After removal of 3 bases from V and 4 bases from J, the junction contained 8 bases not matched to a gene. The CDR3 totals 16 residues. Germline CDR1 SNHLY, CDR2 FYNNEI.

V usage is TRBV7-2 and J usage is TRBJ2-1; TRBD1 agrees at 10 bases. V trimming: 5 bases; J trimming: 5 bases; junction bases outside the gene matches: 9. CDR3 length: 16 residues. CDR1 is SGHTA and CDR2 is FQGNSA in the germline V gene. CDR3 sequence (DNA): TGTGCCAGCAGCCCTCCGGGACAGGGGAAGGACAATGAGCAGTTCTTC. It specifies CASSPPGQGKDNEQFF.

The chain couples TRBV19 to TRBJ1-4, with a tentative D call TRBD1 (6 bases). V gave up 3 bases and J gave up 2 bases, with 13 bases separating them. The CDR3 runs to 16 residues. CDR1 LNHDA and CDR2 SQIVND come from the germline V gene (reference sequence). CDR3 amino acids: CASSIGRGRTNEKLFF. The CDR3 nucleotides read TGTGCCAGTAGTATTGGCAGGGGCAGGACTAATGAAAAACTGTTTTTT.

The J gene is TRBJ2-1, the V gene TRBV5-6; 11 bases fit TRBD2. Losses at the gene ends were 4 bases for V and 0 bases for J; bases not matched to a gene: 3. Germline lookup yields CDR1 SGHDT and CDR2 YYEEEE. The length of the CDR3 is 16 residues. The CDR3 DNA sequence: TGTGCCAGCAGCCGTAGCGGGGGGGCCTCCTACAATGAGCAGTTCTTC. It encodes CASSRSGGASYNEQFF. The entire variable domain, with the rest obtained from reference TRBV5-6 and TRBJ2-1, is as follows: DAGVTQSPTHLIKTRGQQVTLRCSPKSGHDTVSWYQQALGQGPQFIFQYYEEEERQRGNFPDRFSGHQFPNYSSELNVNALLLGDSALYLCASSRSGGASYNEQFFGPGTRLTVL.

Worth noting for this clone: The junction differs from germline at one of its ends, possibly a read error. The chain uses TRBV25-1 and TRBJ2-7; 12 nucleotides align to TRBD2. CDR1 is MGHDK and CDR2 is SYGVNS in the germline V gene. The CDR3 totals 14 residues. In nucleotides, the CDR3 is TGTGCCAGCAGGACTAGCGGGGGTTCCTGCGAGCAGTACTTC. Translating gives CASRTSGGSCEQYF.

The chain carries TRBV2 and TRBJ2-7; D is possibly TRBD1 (5 bases). The V end lost 7 bases, the J end lost 0 bases, and 10 bases lay between the germline ends. Germline CDR1 is SNHLY and CDR2 is FYNNEI. The CDR3 extends over 13 amino acids. The CDR3 reads CASKTDISYEQYF. CDR3 bases: TGTGCCAGCAAGACAGATATCTCCTACGAGCAGTACTTC.

The count of this clone is one. The chain couples TRBV5-4 to TRBJ2-2; D might be TRBD2 (6 bases). Trimming stripped 4 bases from V and 6 bases from J, with 22 bases between. CDR1 and CDR2 (germline): SGHNT, YYREEE (reference sequence). The CDR3 runs to 17 residues. CDR3 DNA sequence: TGTGCCAGCAGCATCCGGGACTCCCGCGGGAAGGCCGGGGAGCTGTTTTTT. Protein: CASSIRDSRGKAGELFF.

The chain employs TRBV27 and TRBJ2-7; 15 bases align to TRBD2. Germline lookup yields CDR1 MNHEY and CDR2 SMNVEV (reference sequence). V lost 6 bases, J lost 5 bases, and 14 bases stayed unmatched. The CDR3 runs 18 residues. In DNA form, the CDR3 reads TGTGCCAGCAGCCCGGGACTAGCGGGGGGTATATTGTTGGACGAGCAGTACTTC. Encoded protein: CASSPGLAGGILLDEQYF.